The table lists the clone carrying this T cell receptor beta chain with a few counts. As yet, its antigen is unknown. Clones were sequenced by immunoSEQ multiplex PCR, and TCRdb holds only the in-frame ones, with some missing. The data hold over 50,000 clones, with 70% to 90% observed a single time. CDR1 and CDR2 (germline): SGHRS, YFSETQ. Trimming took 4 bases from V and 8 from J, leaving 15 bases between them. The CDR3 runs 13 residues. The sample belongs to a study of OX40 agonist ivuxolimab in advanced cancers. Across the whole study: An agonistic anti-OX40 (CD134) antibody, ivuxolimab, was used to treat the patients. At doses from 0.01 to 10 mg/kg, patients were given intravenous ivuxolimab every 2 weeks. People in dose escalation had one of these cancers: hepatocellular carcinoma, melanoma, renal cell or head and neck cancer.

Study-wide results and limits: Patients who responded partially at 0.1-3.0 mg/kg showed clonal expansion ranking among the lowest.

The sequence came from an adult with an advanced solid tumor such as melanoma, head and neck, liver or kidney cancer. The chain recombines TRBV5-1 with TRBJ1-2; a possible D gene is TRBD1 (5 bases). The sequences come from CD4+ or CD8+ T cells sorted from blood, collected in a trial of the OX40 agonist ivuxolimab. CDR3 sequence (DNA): TGCGCCAGCAGCCAGGAAGGGGATTTGGGCTACACCTTC. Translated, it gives CASSQEGDLGYTF.